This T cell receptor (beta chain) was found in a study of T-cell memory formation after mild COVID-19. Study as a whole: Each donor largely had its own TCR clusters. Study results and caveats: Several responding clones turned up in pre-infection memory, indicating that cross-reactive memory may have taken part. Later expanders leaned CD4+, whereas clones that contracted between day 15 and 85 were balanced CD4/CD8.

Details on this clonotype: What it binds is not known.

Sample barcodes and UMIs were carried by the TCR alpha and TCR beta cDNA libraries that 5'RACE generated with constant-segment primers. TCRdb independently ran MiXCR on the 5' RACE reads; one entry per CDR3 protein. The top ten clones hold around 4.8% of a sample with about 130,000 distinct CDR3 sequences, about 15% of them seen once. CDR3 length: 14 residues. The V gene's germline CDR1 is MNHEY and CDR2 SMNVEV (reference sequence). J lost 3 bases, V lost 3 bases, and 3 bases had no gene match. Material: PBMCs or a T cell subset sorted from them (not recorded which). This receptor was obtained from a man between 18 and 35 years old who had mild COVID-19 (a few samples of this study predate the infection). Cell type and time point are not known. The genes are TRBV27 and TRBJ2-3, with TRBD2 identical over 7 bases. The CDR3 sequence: CASSFRGVTDTQYF. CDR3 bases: TGTGCCAGCAGTTTCCGGGGGGTAACAGATACGCAGTATTTT.